These 17 T cell receptor beta chains originate from one sample sequenced in a study of cytomegalovirus exposure and HLA in healthy donors (dated by TCRdb to the late 2010s). The library came from the immunoSEQ multiplex PCR assay. TCRdb limited this immuneACCESS table to in-frame rearrangements with V and J called. A share of clones is missing; checked studies link under half to unresolved V genes, and the rest is unexplained. This sample gives roughly 150,000 clones in total; roughly 86% of them show up just once. Jointly, the top ten make up roughly 10% of the sample. Sequencing was performed on PBMCs. The source of these receptors is a man aged 18 to 30 in good health and CMV-seropositive.

The chain links TRBV18 to TRBJ1-1, with 11 bases that match TRBD1. The CDR3 spans 15 residues. Germline trimming cut 6 bases from V and 3 bases from J; bases unmatched to any gene: 6. CDR1 is KGHSH, CDR2 LQKENI, per germline. DNA for the CDR3: TGTGCCAGCTCGCGGACAGGGGGCACGGACACTGAAGCTTTCTTT. Protein: CASSRTGGTDTEAFF.

V and J are TRBV7-9 and TRBJ2-1; 8 bases fit TRBD2. From germline, CDR1 is SEHNR and CDR2 FQNEAQ (reference sequence). The CDR3 length is 14 residues. V shed 1 base, J shed 8 bases, and the junction held 4 bases outside the gene matches. The CDR3 loop is CASSLGVAGYEQFF. As DNA, the CDR3 is TGTGCCAGCAGCTTAGGAGTAGCGGGATATGAGCAGTTCTTC. Complete variable domain (other parts from reference TRBV7-9 and TRBJ2-1): DTGVSQNPRHKITKRGQNVTFRCDPISEHNRLYWYRQTLGQGPEFLTYFQNEAQLEKSRLLSDRFSAERPKGSFSTLEIQRTEQGDSAMYLCASSLGVAGYEQFFGPGTRLTVL.

The chain couples TRBV5-1 to TRBJ1-1; D may be TRBD1 (5 bases). V dropped 7 bases and J dropped 2 bases, with 12 bases sitting between them. Germline CDR1 SGHRS, CDR2 YFSETQ. The CDR3 loop spans 13 amino acids. CDR3 loop: CASLVTGNTEAFF. As DNA, the CDR3 is TGCGCCAGCCTCGTTACAGGTAACACTGAAGCTTTCTTT.

This clone was observed a handful of times. J is TRBJ2-1 and V is TRBV5-1, with D perhaps TRBD2 (5 bases). The CDR3 has 14 amino acids. Trimming shortened V by 5 bases and J by 4 bases, and 13 bases separated the two germline ends. Per germline, CDR1 SGHRS and CDR2 YFSETQ. CDR3 loop: CASSEDLWYNEQFF. CDR3 sequence (DNA): TGCGCCAGCAGTGAGGACTTGTGGTACAATGAGCAGTTCTTC.

V is TRBV6-5 and J is TRBJ2-1; 10 nucleotides line up with TRBD2. The CDR3 is 14 amino acids. V dropped 5 bases and J dropped 11; count of bases not matched to a gene: 9. CDR1 is MNHEY and CDR2 is SVGAGI in the germline V gene. This chain's CDR3 is CASSPGLASTQQFF. In DNA form, the CDR3 reads TGTGCCAGCAGTCCGGGACTAGCGAGCACTCAGCAGTTCTTC.

The chain recombines TRBV11-3 with TRBJ2-3, with D perhaps TRBD1 (5 bases). CDR1 is SGHNT, CDR2 YENEEA, per germline. V was trimmed by 3 bases and J by 2 bases, leaving 9 bases between them. The CDR3 runs to 14 residues. CDR3 in amino acids: CASSFQGITDTQYF. In nucleotides, the CDR3 is TGTGCCAGCAGCTTTCAGGGTATCACAGATACGCAGTATTTT.

The genes are TRBV10-1 and TRBJ1-1; no definite D call. There are 14 residues in the CDR3. V lost 3 bases to trimming and J lost 0 bases, with 8 bases between them. CDR1 and CDR2 (germline): WNHNN, SYGVQD (reference sequence). This CDR3 is CASSDTGLNTEAFF. The CDR3 DNA reads as TGCGCCAGCAGTGATACCGGGTTGAACACTGAAGCTTTCTTT.

The chain combines TRBV19 with TRBJ1-5; D is uncertain. Germline CDR1 is LNHDA and CDR2 is SQIVND (reference sequence). The CDR3 extends over 15 amino acids. The germline V and J ends were trimmed by 6 bases and 4 bases, with 16 bases remaining between them. The CDR3: CASRANKFDNQPQHF. The CDR3, as DNA: TGTGCCAGTAGAGCTAATAAATTCGATAATCAGCCCCAGCATTTT.

The genes are TRBV27 and TRBJ1-2; D is possibly TRBD1 (5 bases). The CDR3 consists of 14 residues. Germline loops: CDR1 MNHEY, CDR2 SMNVEV (reference sequence). V was cut by 4 bases and J by 0 bases, with 9 bases left in between. The CDR3 here is CASSSGGTNYGYTF. The CDR3 DNA reads TGTGCCAGCAGTTCCGGGGGTACTAACTATGGCTACACCTTC.

The V call is TRBV11-2, the J call TRBJ2-5, with D hard to call. The CDR3 has 15 residues. Trimming cost V 4 bases and J 7 bases, with 19 bases left between them. CDR1 and CDR2 from the germline V gene are SGHAT and FQNNGV. In DNA, the CDR3 is TGTGCCAGCAGCTCCCTTAGAGCCTCTGGTGGGACCCAGTACTTC. Translating it yields CASSSLRASGGTQYF.

V is TRBV7-8 and J is TRBJ1-2; TRBD1 might be the D (6 bases). CDR3 length: 15 amino acids. The germline gives CDR1 SGHVS, CDR2 FQNEAQ. V dropped 5 bases and J dropped 7 bases, with 20 bases sitting between them. The CDR3 sequence: CASSPGQSLYSGYTF. The CDR3 nucleotides are TGTGCCAGCAGCCCAGGACAGTCTCTGTATAGTGGCTACACCTTC.

V usage is TRBV5-4 and J usage is TRBJ1-1, with D tentatively TRBD1 (5 bases). The CDR3 length is 12 residues. The V end was cut by 5 bases, the J end by 1 base, with 6 bases between. Germline V CDR1 and CDR2: SGHNT, YYREEE (reference sequence). The CDR3 DNA is TGTGCCAGCAGGACAGAGAACACTGAAGCTTTCTTT. Amino acid sequence: CASRTENTEAFF.

This sequence joins TRBV19 and TRBJ2-7, with TRBD1 identical over 8 bases. The CDR3 is made up of 14 amino acids. V lost 4 bases, J lost 0 bases, and 2 bases stayed unmatched. In germline, CDR1 is LNHDA, CDR2 SQIVND (reference sequence). This chain's CDR3 is CASSRTGSSYEQYF. The CDR3 DNA reads as TGTGCCAGTAGTAGGACAGGGAGCTCCTACGAGCAGTACTTC.

This clone was observed once. J is TRBJ2-7 and V is TRBV9; 8 bases line up with TRBD2. This CDR3 has 15 amino acids. Germline V gives CDR1 SGDLS, CDR2 YYNGEE. After removal of 4 bases from V and 1 base from J, the junction contained 7 bases not matched to a gene. CDR3 coding DNA: TGTGCCAGCAGCCCAGCGGGGGTCAGTTCCTACGAGCAGTACTTC. Translating gives CASSPAGVSSYEQYF.

This chain uses TRBV19 with TRBJ2-7, with TRBD1 identical over 10 bases. The junction had 5 bases not matched to a gene; V was cut back by 5 bases and J by 4 bases. Germline lookup yields CDR1 LNHDA and CDR2 SQIVND (reference sequence). CDR3 length: 14 amino acids. The CDR3 bases are TGTGCCAGTAGTCCAGACAGGGGGCGGTACGAGCAGTACTTC. It is translated as CASSPDRGRYEQYF.

The rearrangement joins TRBV9 to TRBJ1-6; D not resolved. Germline V gives CDR1 SGDLS, CDR2 YYNGEE. V shed 0 bases and J shed 6 bases, with 7 bases lying between them. This CDR3 is 14 amino acids long. The CDR3 is CASSVGGLNSPLHF. The CDR3 nucleotides read TGTGCCAGCAGCGTAGGAGGACTTAATTCACCCCTCCACTTT.

This rearrangement joins TRBV7-6 to TRBJ2-6; D remains ambiguous. V dropped 0 bases and J dropped 1 base, with 4 bases sitting between them. The germline V gene encodes CDR1 SGHVS and CDR2 FNYEAQ. This CDR3 has 15 residues. Here the CDR3 reads CASSLAPSGANVLTF. The CDR3 coding sequence is TGTGCCAGCAGCTTAGCCCCTTCTGGGGCCAACGTCCTGACTTTC.